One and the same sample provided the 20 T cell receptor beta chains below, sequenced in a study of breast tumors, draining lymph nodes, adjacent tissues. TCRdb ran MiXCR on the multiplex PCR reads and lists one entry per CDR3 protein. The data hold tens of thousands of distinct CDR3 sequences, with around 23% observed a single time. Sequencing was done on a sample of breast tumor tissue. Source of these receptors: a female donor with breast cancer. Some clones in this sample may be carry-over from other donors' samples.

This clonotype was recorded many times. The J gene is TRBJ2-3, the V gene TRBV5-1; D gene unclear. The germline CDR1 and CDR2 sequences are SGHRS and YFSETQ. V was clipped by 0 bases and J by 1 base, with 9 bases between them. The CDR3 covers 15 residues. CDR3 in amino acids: CASSLVWGGTDTQYF. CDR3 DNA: TGCGCCAGCAGCTTGGTTTGGGGTGGCACAGATACGCAGTATTTT.

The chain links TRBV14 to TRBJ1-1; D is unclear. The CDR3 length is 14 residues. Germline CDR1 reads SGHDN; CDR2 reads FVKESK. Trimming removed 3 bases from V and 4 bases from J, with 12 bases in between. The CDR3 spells CASSQSSMSTEAFF. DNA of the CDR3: TGTGCCAGCAGCCAGTCCTCAATGTCCACTGAAGCTTTCTTT.

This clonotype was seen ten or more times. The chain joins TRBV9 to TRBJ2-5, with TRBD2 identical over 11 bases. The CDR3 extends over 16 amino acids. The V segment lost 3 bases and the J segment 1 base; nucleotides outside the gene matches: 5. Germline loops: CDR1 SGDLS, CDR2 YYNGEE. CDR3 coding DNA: TGTGCCAGCAGCGCAGGACTAGCGGGCGTCCAAGAGACCCAGTACTTC. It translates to CASSAGLAGVQETQYF.

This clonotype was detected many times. Here the CDR3 DNA reads TGTGCCAGCAGTTTTCCACCCTACGAGCAGTACTTC. This codes for CASSFPPYEQYF. This chain joins TRBV28 and TRBJ2-7; D uncertain. Trimming removed 3 bases from V and 2 bases from J, with 5 bases in between. From germline, CDR1 is MDHEN and CDR2 SYDVKM. The CDR3 runs to 12 residues. The full variable domain, with the rest looked up from reference TRBV28 and TRBJ2-7, is DVKVTQSSRYLVKRTGEKVFLECVQDMDHENMFWYRQDPGLGLRLIYFSYDVKMKEKGDIPEGYSVSREKKERFSLILESASTNQTSMYLCASSFPPYEQYFGPGTRLTVT.

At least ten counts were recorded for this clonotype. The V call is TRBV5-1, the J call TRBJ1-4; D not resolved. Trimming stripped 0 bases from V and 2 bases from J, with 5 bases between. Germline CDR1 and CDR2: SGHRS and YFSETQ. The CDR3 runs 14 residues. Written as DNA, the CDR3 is TGCGCCAGCAGCTTGGCGCAGACTAATGAAAAACTGTTTTTT. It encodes CASSLAQTNEKLFF.

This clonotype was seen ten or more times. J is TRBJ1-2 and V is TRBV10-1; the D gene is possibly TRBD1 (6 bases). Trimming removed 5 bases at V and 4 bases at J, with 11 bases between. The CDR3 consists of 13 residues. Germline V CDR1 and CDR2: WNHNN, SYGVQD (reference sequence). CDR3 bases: TGCGCCAGCAGTTCGGACAGCGCCTATGGCTACACCTTC. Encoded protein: CASSSDSAYGYTF.

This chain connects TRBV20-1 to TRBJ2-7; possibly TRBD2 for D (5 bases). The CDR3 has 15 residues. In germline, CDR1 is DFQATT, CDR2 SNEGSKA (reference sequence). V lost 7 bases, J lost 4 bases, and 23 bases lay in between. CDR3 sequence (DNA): TGCAGTGTTGGTTCGTCGGGGAGTTTGCAGTACGAGCAGTACTTC. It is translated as CSVGSSGSLQYEQYF.

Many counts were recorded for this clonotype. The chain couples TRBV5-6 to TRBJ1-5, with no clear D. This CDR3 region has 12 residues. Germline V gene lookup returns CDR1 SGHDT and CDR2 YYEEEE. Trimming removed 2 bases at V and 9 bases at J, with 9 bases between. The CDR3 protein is CASSFRRGPQHF. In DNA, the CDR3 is TGTGCCAGCAGCTTCCGGCGTGGGCCCCAGCATTTT.

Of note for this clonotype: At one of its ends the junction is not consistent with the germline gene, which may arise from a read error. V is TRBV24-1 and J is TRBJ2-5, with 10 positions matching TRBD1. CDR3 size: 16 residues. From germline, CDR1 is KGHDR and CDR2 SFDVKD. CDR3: CATSDLRQGAGETQCF. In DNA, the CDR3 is TGTGCCACCAGTGATTTAAGACAGGGGGCAGGAGAGACCCAGTGCTTC.

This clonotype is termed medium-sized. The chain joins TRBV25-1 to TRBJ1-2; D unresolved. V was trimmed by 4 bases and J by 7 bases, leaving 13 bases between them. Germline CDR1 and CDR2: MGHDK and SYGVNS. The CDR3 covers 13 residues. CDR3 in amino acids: CASSVTGFSGYTF. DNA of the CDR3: TGTGCCAGCAGTGTTACGGGGTTTAGTGGCTACACCTTC.

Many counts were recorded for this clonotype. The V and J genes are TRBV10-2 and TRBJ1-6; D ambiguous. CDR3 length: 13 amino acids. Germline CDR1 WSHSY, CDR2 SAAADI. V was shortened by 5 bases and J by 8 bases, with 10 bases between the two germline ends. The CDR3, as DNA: TGCGCCAGCAGTTCAAGGCGCGATTCACCCCTCCACTTT. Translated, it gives CASSSRRDSPLHF.

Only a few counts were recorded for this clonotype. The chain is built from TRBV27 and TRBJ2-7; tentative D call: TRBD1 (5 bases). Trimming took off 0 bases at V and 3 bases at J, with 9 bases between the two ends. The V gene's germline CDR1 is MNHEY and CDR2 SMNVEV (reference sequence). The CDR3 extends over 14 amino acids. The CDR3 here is CASSLSGHDYEQYF. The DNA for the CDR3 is TGTGCCAGCAGTTTATCTGGACATGACTACGAGCAGTACTTC.

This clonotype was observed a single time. The chain's CDR3 is CASSPQFHNQPQHF. The CDR3 DNA reads TGTGCCAGCAGCCCCCAATTTCACAATCAGCCCCAGCATTTT. V is TRBV28 and J is TRBJ1-5; no definite D call. This CDR3 spans 14 amino acids. With 6 bases removed from V and 3 bases from J, the gap between germline ends came to 12 bases. CDR1 MDHEN and CDR2 SYDVKM come from the germline V gene.

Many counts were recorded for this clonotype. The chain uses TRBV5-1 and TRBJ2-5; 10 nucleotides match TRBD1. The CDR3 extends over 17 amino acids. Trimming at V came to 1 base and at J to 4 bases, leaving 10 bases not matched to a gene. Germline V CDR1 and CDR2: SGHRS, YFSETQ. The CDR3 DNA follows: TGCGCCAGCAGCTTGATCCCACCGGGACAGGGGAGAGAGACCCAGTACTTC. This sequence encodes CASSLIPPGQGRETQYF.

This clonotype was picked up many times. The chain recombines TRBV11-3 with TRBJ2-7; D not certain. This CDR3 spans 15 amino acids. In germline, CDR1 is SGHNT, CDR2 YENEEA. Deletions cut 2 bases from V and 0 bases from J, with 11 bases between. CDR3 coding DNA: TGTGCCAGCAGCTTATATGACCGACCCTCCTACGAGCAGTACTTC. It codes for CASSLYDRPSYEQYF.

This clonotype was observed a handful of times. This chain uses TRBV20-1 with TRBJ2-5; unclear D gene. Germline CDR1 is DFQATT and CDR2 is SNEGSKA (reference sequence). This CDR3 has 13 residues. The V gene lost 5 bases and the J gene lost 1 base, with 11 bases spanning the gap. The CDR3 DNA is TGCAGTGCTTATCTCGGGCCCCAAGAGACCCAGTACTTC. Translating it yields CSAYLGPQETQYF.

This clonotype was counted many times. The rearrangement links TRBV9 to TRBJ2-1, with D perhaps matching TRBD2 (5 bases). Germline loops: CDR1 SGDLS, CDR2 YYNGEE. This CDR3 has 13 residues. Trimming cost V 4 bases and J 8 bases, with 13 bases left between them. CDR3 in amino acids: CASSTLGNYEQFF. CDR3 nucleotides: TGTGCCAGCAGCACACTAGGTAACTATGAGCAGTTCTTC.

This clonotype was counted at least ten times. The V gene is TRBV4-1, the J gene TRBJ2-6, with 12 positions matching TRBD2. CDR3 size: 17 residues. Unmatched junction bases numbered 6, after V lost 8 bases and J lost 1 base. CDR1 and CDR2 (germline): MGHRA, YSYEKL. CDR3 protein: CASGPTSGRSGANVLTF. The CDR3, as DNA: TGCGCCAGCGGCCCGACTAGCGGGAGATCTGGGGCCAACGTCCTGACTTTC.

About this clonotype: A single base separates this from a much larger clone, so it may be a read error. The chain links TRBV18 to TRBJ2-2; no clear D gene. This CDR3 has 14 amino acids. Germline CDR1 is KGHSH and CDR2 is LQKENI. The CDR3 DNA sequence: TGTGCCGGCTCACCATCGGGCGCCACCGGGGAGCTGTTTTTT. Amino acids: CAGSPSGATGELFF.

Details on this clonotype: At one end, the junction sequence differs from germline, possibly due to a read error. The CDR3 region is CASSLDAGNSCEQYF. In DNA, the CDR3 is TGCGCCAGCAGCTTGGATGCGGGAAACTCCTGCGAGCAGTACTTC. The chain combines TRBV5-1 with TRBJ2-7, with D possibly being TRBD2 (6 bases). Germline-derived CDR1 and CDR2 are SGHRS and YFSETQ. The CDR3 covers 15 residues. The whole variable domain, filled in from reference TRBV5-1 and TRBJ2-7, reads KAGVTQTPRYLIKTRGQQVTLSCSPISGHRSVSWYQQTPGQGLQFLFEYFSETQRNKGNFPGRFSGRQFSNSRSEMNVSTLELGDSALYLCASSLDAGNSCEQYFGPGTRLTVT.